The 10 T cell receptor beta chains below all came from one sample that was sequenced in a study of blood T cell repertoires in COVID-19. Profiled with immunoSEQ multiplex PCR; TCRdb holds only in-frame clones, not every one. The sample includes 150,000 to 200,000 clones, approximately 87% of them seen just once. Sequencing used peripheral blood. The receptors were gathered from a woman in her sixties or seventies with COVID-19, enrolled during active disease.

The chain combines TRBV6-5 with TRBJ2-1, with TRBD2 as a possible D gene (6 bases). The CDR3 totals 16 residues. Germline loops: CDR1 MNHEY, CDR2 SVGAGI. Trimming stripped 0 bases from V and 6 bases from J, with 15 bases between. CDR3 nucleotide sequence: TGTGCCAGCAGTTACTCCACTACCTGGAGGGGCAATGAGCAGTTCTTC. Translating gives CASSYSTTWRGNEQFF.

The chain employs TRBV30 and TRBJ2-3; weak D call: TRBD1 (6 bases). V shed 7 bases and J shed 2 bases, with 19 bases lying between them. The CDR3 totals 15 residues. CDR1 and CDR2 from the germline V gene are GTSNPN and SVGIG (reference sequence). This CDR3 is CASNTGTLLTDTQYF. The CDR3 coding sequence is TGTGCCTCAAATACCGGGACACTTCTCACAGATACGCAGTATTTT.

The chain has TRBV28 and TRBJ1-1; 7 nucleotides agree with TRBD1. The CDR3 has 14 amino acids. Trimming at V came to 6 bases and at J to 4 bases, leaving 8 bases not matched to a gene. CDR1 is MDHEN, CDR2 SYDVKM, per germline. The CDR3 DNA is TGTGCCAGCAGCCTTACAGGGGTGGGCACTGAAGCTTTCTTT. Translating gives CASSLTGVGTEAFF.

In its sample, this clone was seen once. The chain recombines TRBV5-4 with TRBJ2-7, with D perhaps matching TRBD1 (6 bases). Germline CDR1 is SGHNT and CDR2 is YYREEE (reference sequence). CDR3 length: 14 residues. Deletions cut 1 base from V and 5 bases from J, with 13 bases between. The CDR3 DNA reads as TGTGCCAGCAGCTTGACAGGGACGGGGCACGAGCAGTACTTC. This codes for CASSLTGTGHEQYF.

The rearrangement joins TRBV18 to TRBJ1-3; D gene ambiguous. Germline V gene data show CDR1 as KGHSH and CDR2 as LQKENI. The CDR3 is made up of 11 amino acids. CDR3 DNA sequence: TGTGGCACCGAGACTGGAAACACCATATATTTT. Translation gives CGTETGNTIYF.

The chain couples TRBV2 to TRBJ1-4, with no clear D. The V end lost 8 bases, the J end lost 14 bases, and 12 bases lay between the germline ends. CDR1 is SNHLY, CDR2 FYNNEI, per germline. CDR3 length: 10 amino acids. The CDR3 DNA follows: TGTGCCAGCGAGGGAGGGCGTCTGTTTTTT. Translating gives CASEGGRLFF.

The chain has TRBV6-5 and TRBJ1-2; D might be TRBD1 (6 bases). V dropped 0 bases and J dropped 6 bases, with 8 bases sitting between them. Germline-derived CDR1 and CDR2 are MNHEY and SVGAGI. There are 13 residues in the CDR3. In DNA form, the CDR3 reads TGTGCCAGCAGTTACTCCAGGGGTGATGGCTACACCTTC. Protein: CASSYSRGDGYTF.

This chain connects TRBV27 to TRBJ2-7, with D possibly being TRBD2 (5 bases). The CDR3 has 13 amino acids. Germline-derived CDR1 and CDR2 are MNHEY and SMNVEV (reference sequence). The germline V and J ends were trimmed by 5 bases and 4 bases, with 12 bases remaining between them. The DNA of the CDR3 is TGTGCCAGCAGTGCCGGGAATAAGTACGAGCAGTACTTC. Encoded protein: CASSAGNKYEQYF.

This chain's CDR3 is CASSYADRGGNSPLHF. The DNA for the CDR3 is TGTGCCAGCAGTTACGCGGACAGGGGTGGAAATTCACCCCTCCACTTT. The chain links TRBV6-5 to TRBJ1-6, with TRBD1 identical over 9 bases. The V segment lost 2 bases and the J segment 7 bases; nucleotides outside the gene matches: 6. Germline V lookup: CDR1 MNHEY, CDR2 SVGAGI. The CDR3 runs 16 residues.

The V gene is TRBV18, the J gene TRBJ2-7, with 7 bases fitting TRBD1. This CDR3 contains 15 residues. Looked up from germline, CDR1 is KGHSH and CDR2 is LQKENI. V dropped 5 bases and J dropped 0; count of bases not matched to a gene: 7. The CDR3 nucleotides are TGTGCCAGCTCATCATCACAGGGGTACTCCTACGAGCAGTACTTC. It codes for CASSSSQGYSYEQYF.